The rows below give T cell receptor beta chains drawn from one sample of a study of blood T cells in healthy people across ages. MiXCR was run by TCRdb on the 5' RACE reads, yielding one entry per CDR3 protein. Here the sample spans 1.5 million to 2 million distinct CDR3 sequences, about 50% being singletons. Sequenced: blood. The source is a middle-aged woman in good health. Each CDR3 is given with its conserved first and last residue. D genes are given only for firm matches. The size entry is marked missing in some rows and otherwise reads once, few, many or a size class.

-	TRBV4-2	TRBJ2-5	many	CASSQDSISGYQETQYF	TGTGCCAGCAGCCAAGATTCGATTTCAGGGTACCAAGAGACCCAGTACTTC
-	TRBV7-6	TRBJ2-7	few	CASSSSRGNPYEQYF	TGTGCCAGCAGCTCTAGTCGGGGGAACCCCTACGAGCAGTACTTC
-	TRBV28	TRBJ2-2	once	CASSTTGGSGELFF	TGTGCCAGCAGTACAACGGGGGGCTCCGGGGAGCTGTTTTTT
-	TRBV27	TRBJ1-6	-	CASRGNYSPLHF	TGTGCCAGCCGGGGAAACTATTCACCCCTCCACTTT
-	TRBV2	TRBJ2-5	once	CASTRTLRNQETQYF	TGTGCCAGCACCCGGACGTTACGGAACCAAGAGACCCAGTACTTC
-	TRBV5-5	TRBJ1-4	-	CASSPKTSGLNEKLFF	TGTGCCAGCAGCCCGAAGACCTCAGGGTTAAATGAAAAACTGTTTTTT
-	TRBV29-1	TRBJ2-3	-	CSAGQRKVAQYF	TGCAGCGCTGGTCAACGAAAAGTCGCGCAGTATTTT
-	TRBV4-3	TRBJ2-5	few	CASSQDGTNQETQYF	TGCGCCAGCAGCCAAGATGGCACCAATCAAGAGACCCAGTACTTC
-	TRBV20-1	TRBJ2-5	few	CSARDPSTGTSAGTQYF	TGCAGTGCTAGAGATCCCTCAACCGGGACCTCCGCGGGGACCCAGTACTTC
-	TRBV5-6	TRBJ2-1	-	CASSSADSHYYNEQFF	TGTGCCAGCAGCTCGGCAGATAGCCACTATTACAATGAGCAGTTCTTC
-	TRBV7-9	TRBJ2-1	-	CASNGRGSDNEQFF	TGTGCCAGCAACGGAAGGGGTAGCGACAATGAGCAGTTCTTC
TRBD1	TRBV25-1	TRBJ2-7	-	CASSPGQLLYNEQYF	TGTGCCAGCAGCCCGGGACAGCTACTTTACAATGAGCAGTACTTC
-	TRBV10-3	TRBJ2-5	few	CAISQQGWETQYF	TGTGCCATCAGTCAACAGGGTTGGGAGACCCAGTACTTC
-	TRBV12-3/TRBV12-4	TRBJ1-5	-	CASSRTGSGNQPQHF	TGTGCCAGCAGTAGGACCGGTTCTGGGAATCAGCCCCAGCATTTT
TRBD2	TRBV9	TRBJ2-5	-	CASSVASGGVQETQYF	TGTGCCAGCAGCGTAGCGAGCGGGGGGGTTCAAGAGACCCAGTACTTC
TRBD1	TRBV29-1	TRBJ1-2	-	CSVVDRVPLGGYTF	TGCAGCGTTGTGGACAGGGTTCCGCTGGGTGGCTACACCTTC
-	TRBV7-2	TRBJ2-5	few	CASSPKWTQYF	TGTGCCAGCAGCCCAAAATGGACCCAGTACTTC
-	TRBV20-1	TRBJ1-6	-	CSACGAGNSPLHF	TGCAGTGCTTGCGGGGCCGGTAATTCACCCCTCCACTTT
-	TRBV16	TRBJ1-5	-	CASSQRVSNQPQHF	TGTGCCAGCAGCCAAAGGGTATCGAATCAGCCCCAGCATTTT
-	TRBV20-1	TRBJ2-1	once	CSARGQSNNEQFF	TGCAGTGCTAGAGGACAGAGTAACAATGAGCAGTTCTTC
TRBD2	TRBV7-2	TRBJ2-1	few	CASSASAGGRGEQFF	TGTGCCAGCAGCGCCTCAGCGGGGGGGCGGGGTGAGCAGTTCTTC
-	TRBV2	TRBJ2-5	-	CASSEQDVQTQYF	TGTGCCAGCAGTGAACAGGACGTACAGACCCAGTACTTC
TRBD1	TRBV9	TRBJ2-2	once	CASSKGDRARNTGELFF	TGTGCCAGCAGCAAGGGGGACAGGGCCAGGAACACCGGGGAGCTGTTTTTT
-	TRBV20-1	TRBJ2-5	few	CSASKAGTQTQYF	TGCAGTGCTAGTAAGGCAGGGACCCAGACCCAGTACTTC
TRBD1	TRBV4-3	TRBJ2-3	-	CASSQKGQGTDTQYF	TGCGCCAGCAGCCAAAAGGGACAGGGAACAGATACGCAGTATTTT
-	TRBV20-1	TRBJ2-4	-	CSAMGRTKNIQYF	TGCAGTGCCATGGGACGGACCAAAAACATTCAGTACTTC
-	TRBV3-1	TRBJ1-6	once	CASSQSSSTYNSPLHF	TGTGCCAGCAGCCAGAGTAGCAGTACCTATAATTCACCCCTCCACTTT
-	TRBV14	TRBJ1-2	-	CASSPGQGWDGYTF	TGTGCCAGCAGCCCAGGTCAGGGTTGGGATGGCTACACCTTC
TRBD1	TRBV24-1	TRBJ2-3	few	CATSDTGRGRVADTQYF	TGTGCCACCAGTGATACCGGAAGGGGGCGCGTCGCAGATACGCAGTATTTT
-	TRBV12-3/TRBV12-4	TRBJ2-7	few	CASSFVKESEQYF	TGTGCCAGCAGTTTTGTGAAGGAGTCCGAGCAGTACTTC
TRBD1	TRBV10-3	TRBJ2-7	-	CAISVTGGVSYEQYF	TGTGCTATCAGCGTAACAGGGGGCGTCTCCTACGAGCAGTACTTC
-	TRBV28	TRBJ2-1	-	CASSLGGRGGFF	TGTGCCAGCAGTCTGGGGGGTAGAGGTGGGTTCTTC
-	TRBV28	TRBJ2-3	-	CATWGSPRVNTQYF	TGTGCCACCTGGGGGTCCCCCCGGGTAAATACGCAGTATTTT
-	TRBV20-1	TRBJ2-1	-	CSTRVEHSGVGEQFF	TGCAGTACTAGAGTTGAGCATTCAGGGGTGGGCGAGCAGTTCTTC
TRBD2	TRBV3-1	TRBJ2-5	once	CASSPHRTSGGSRGERETQYF	TGTGCCAGCAGCCCGCATCGGACTAGCGGGGGGTCCCGCGGAGAGAGAGAGACCCAGTACTTC
-	TRBV6-5	TRBJ2-3	-	CASSYSGQTDTQYF	TGTGCCAGCAGTTACTCAGGCCAGACAGATACGCAGTATTTT
-	TRBV29-1	TRBJ2-3	many	CSGTPFGQYTDTQYF	TGCAGCGGTACCCCTTTCGGACAGTACACAGATACGCAGTATTTT
-	TRBV5-1	TRBJ1-1	-	CASSPREGGGNTEAFF	TGCGCCAGCAGCCCCCGGGAGGGAGGTGGGAACACTGAAGCTTTCTTT
TRBD1	TRBV27	TRBJ1-2	once	CASSLQGAFGYTF	TGTGCCAGCAGTTTACAGGGGGCATTTGGCTACACCTTC
TRBD2	TRBV7-2	TRBJ2-5	few	CASSLGELAGGQETQYF	TGTGCCAGCAGCTTAGGAGAACTAGCGGGGGGGCAAGAGACCCAGTACTTC
-	TRBV7-2	TRBJ1-2	-	CASSSGFSNYGYTF	TGTGCCAGCAGCTCAGGGTTCTCCAACTATGGCTACACCTTC
-	TRBV15	TRBJ2-5	-	CATSSLQTQETQYF	TGTGCCACCAGCTCATTACAGACCCAAGAGACCCAGTACTTC
TRBD1	TRBV20-1	TRBJ1-1	-	CSAHSGQGVAEAFF	TGCAGTGCTCACTCTGGACAGGGGGTCGCTGAAGCTTTCTTT
TRBD1	TRBV10-1	TRBJ2-7	many	CASRDRDRDYEQYF	TGCGCCAGCAGAGACCGGGACAGAGACTACGAGCAGTACTTC
TRBD1	TRBV7-8	TRBJ2-3	-	CASSLIGQGKPTDTQYF	TGTGCCAGCAGCTTAATAGGACAGGGGAAGCCCACAGATACGCAGTATTTT
TRBD1	TRBV7-2	TRBJ2-4	few	CASSISPAGQGGDIQYF	TGTGCCAGCAGCATATCCCCGGCGGGACAGGGCGGTGACATTCAGTACTTC
TRBD2	TRBV4-2	TRBJ2-5	-	CASSQDERTSGGLQETQYF	TGTGCCAGCAGCCAAGATGAAAGGACTAGCGGGGGGTTACAAGAGACCCAGTACTTC
-	TRBV6-2/TRBV6-3	TRBJ2-1	-	CASAGGGRWNEQFF	TGTGCCAGCGCAGGGGGGGGGAGGTGGAATGAGCAGTTCTTC
-	TRBV7-2	TRBJ1-2	-	CASSFRAENYGYTF	TGTGCCAGCAGCTTTCGCGCGGAGAACTATGGCTACACCTTC
-	TRBV4-2	TRBJ2-1	many	CASSQRHRSYNEQFF	TGTGCCAGCAGCCAACGACATCGCTCCTACAATGAGCAGTTCTTC
TRBD2	TRBV6-6	TRBJ2-7	-	CASRGGTSGDNEQYF	TGTGCCAGCAGGGGAGGGACTAGCGGGGATAATGAGCAGTACTTC
-	TRBV28	TRBJ2-5	few	CASIQGGGAGQTQYF	TGTGCCAGCATCCAGGGGGGGGGCGCAGGACAGACCCAGTACTTC
TRBD1	TRBV4-3	TRBJ1-2	-	CASSQTTGDGYTF	TGCGCCAGCAGCCAAACTACAGGGGACGGCTACACCTTC
TRBD1	TRBV28	TRBJ1-2	-	CASSSGTGRGYTF	TGTGCCAGCAGCTCCGGGACAGGCAGGGGCTACACCTTC
TRBD2	TRBV24-1	TRBJ2-1	-	CATSDPGGTSGGAVDEQFF	TGTGCCACCAGTGACCCAGGGGGGACTAGCGGGGGGGCCGTGGATGAGCAGTTCTTC
-	TRBV6-5	TRBJ1-6	few	CASSWATGNSPLHF	TGTGCCAGCAGTTGGGCGACAGGAAATTCACCCCTCCACTTT
-	TRBV7-2	TRBJ2-5	-	CAQAQGGGMGETQYF	TGTGCCCAAGCCCAGGGGGGGGGCATGGGAGAGACCCAGTACTTC